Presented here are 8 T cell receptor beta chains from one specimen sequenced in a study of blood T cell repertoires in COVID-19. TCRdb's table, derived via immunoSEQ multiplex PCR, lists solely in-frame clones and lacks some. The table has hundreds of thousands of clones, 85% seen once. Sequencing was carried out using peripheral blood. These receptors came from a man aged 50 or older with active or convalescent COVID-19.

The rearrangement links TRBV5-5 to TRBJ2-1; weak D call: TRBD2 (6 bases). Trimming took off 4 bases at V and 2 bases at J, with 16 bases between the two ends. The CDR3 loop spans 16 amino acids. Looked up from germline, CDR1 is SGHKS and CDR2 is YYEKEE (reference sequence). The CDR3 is CASSLLLARPYNEQFF. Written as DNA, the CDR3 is TGTGCCAGCAGCCTCCTCCTAGCGCGGCCCTACAATGAGCAGTTCTTC.

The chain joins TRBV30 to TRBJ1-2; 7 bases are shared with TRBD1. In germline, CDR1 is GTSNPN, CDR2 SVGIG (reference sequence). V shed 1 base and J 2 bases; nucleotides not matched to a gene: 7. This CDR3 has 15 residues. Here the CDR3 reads CAWSDPGQKNYGYTF. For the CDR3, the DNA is TGTGCCTGGAGTGACCCGGGACAGAAGAACTATGGCTACACCTTC.

Written as DNA, the CDR3 is TGTGCCAGCAGCCACAAAGCGGGAGGGCCCTACAATGAGCAGTTCTTC. It codes for CASSHKAGGPYNEQFF. This chain links TRBV7-9 with TRBJ2-1; 10 bases are a match to TRBD2. J gave up 2 bases and V 5 bases, and 6 bases lay outside the gene matches. Germline loops: CDR1 SEHNR, CDR2 FQNEAQ (reference sequence). The CDR3 has 16 amino acids.

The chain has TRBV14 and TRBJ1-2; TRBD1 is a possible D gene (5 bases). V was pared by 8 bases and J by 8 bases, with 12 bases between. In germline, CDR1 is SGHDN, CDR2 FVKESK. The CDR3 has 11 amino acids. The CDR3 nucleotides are TGTGCCAGCTCCGACCGGGGGGGCTACACCTTC. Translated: CASSDRGGYTF.

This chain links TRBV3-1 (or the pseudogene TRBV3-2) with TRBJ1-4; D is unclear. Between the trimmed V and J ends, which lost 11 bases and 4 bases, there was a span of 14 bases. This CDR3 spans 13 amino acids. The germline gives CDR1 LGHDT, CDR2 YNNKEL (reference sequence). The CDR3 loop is CASGRRNNEKLFF. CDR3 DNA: TGTGCCTCCGGGAGGCGGAATAATGAAAAACTGTTTTTT.

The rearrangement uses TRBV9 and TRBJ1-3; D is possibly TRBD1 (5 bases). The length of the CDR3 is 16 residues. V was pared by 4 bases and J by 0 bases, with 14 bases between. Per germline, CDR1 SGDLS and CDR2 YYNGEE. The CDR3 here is CASSTGEGSSGNTIYF. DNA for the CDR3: TGTGCCAGCAGCACGGGGGAGGGGAGCTCTGGAAACACCATATATTTT.

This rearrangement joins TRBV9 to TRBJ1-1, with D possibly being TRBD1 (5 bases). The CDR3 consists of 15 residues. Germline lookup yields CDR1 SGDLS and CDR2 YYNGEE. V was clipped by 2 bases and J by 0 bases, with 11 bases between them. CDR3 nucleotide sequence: TGTGCCAGCAGCGTTAATCAGGGCGTGAACACTGAAGCTTTCTTT. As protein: CASSVNQGVNTEAFF. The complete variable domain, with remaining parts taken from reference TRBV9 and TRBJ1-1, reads DSGVTQTPKHLITATGQRVTLRCSPRSGDLSVYWYQQSLDQGLQFLIQYYNGEERAKGNILERFSAQQFPDLHSELNLSSLELGDSALYFCASSVNQGVNTEAFFGQGTRLTVV.

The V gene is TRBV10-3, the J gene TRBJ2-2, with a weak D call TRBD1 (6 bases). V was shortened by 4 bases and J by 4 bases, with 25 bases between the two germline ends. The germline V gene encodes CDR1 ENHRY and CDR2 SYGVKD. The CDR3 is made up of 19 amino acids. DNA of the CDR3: TGTGCCATCAGTGTGCCTGGAGACTGGGCAGGGGACCGCACCGGGGAGCTGTTTTTT. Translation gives CAISVPGDWAGDRTGELFF.